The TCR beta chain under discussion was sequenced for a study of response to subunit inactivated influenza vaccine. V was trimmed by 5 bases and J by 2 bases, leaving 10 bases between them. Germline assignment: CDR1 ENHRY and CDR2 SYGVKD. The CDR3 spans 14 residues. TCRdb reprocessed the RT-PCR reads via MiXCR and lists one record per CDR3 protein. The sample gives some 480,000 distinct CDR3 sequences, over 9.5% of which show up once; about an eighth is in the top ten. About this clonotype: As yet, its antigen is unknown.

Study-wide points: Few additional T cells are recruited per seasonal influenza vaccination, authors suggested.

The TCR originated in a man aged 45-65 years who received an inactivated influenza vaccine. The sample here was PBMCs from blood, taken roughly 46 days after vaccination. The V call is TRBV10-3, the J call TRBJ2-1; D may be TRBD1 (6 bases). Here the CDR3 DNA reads TGTGCCATCAGTACCGGGACAACCTACAATGAGCAGTTCTTC. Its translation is CAISTGTTYNEQFF.